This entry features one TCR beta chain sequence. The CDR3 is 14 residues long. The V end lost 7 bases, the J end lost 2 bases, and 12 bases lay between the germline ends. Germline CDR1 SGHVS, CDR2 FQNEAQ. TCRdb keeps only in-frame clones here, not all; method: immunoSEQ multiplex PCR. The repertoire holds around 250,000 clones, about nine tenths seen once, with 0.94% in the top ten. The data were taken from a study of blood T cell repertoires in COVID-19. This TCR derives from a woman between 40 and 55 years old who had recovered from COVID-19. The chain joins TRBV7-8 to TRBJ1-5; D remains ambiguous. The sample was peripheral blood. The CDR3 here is CASTLMGGNQPQHF. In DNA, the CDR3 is TGTGCCAGCACCCTCATGGGCGGCAATCAGCCCCAGCATTTT.